The following is a T cell receptor (beta chain) sequence with its context. Its antigen remains unknown. V was trimmed by 0 bases and J by 0 bases, leaving 19 bases between them. CDR3 size: 19 residues. Germline lookup yields CDR1 MGHRA and CDR2 YSYEKL. The data were obtained in a study of blood T cells in healthy people across ages. Study observations and caveats: Investigators treated diversity estimates from one million T cells as underestimates. Diversity of TCR beta per million T cells declined in a roughly linear way with age. When set beside aged donors, long-lived donors presented more naive CD4+ cells and higher diversity.

A sample-barcoded 5' primer and a J-beta primer mix were used in a second PCR of about 7 to 12 cycles. The yield of each sample was at least 2.5 million CDR3-containing paired-end reads. Via MiXCR, TCRdb re-called the 5' RACE reads, giving one row per CDR3 protein. The repertoire holds 780,000 or so distinct CDR3 sequences, with around 50% as singletons. The sequenced sample consisted of blood. The J gene is TRBJ2-3, the V gene TRBV4-1; D may be TRBD2 (6 bases). The TCR was taken from a man aged 35 to 55 in good health. CDR3 coding DNA: TGCGCCAGCAGCCAAGAAGCTTCCCTGAGGCGGGGCAGCACAGATACGCAGTATTTT. Protein product: CASSQEASLRRGSTDTQYF.